These 25 T cell receptor beta chains came from one sample sequenced in a study of Graves' ophthalmopathy and Graves' hyperthyroidism. Amplifying from RNA transcripts, the study obtained TCR beta CDR3 regions. Following a first-round RT-PCR that used HTBI primers, a second-round multiplex PCR was carried out. One entry per CDR3 protein results from TCRdb running MiXCR on the multiplex PCR reads. Here the sample spans approximately 210,000 distinct CDR3 sequences, just under 30% being singletons. The sequencing input was peripheral blood. All receptors come from a man in his fifties or sixties with Graves' ophthalmopathy.

This clonotype was seen at least ten times. The CDR3 nucleotides read TGTGCCAGCAGCCATGGGCGGGAGCAAGTCCAAGAGACCCAGTACTTC. The encoded protein is CASSHGREQVQETQYF. V usage is TRBV11-2 and J usage is TRBJ2-5, with TRBD2 identical over 7 bases. The length of the CDR3 is 16 residues. The germline V gene encodes CDR1 SGHAT and CDR2 FQNNGV. J gave up 1 base and V 5 bases, and 10 bases lay outside the gene matches.

This clonotype was observed many times. The gene calls are TRBV6-2 or TRBV6-3 and TRBJ1-5, with D possibly matching TRBD1 (5 bases). The CDR3 extends over 17 amino acids. The germline V gene has CDR1 MNHEY and CDR2 SVGEGT. The V end was cut by 7 bases, the J end by 6 bases, with 25 bases between. CDR3 amino acids: CASTTTGHYARGQPQHF. CDR3 DNA: TGTGCCAGCACCACCACCGGACATTACGCGCGGGGTCAGCCCCAGCATTTT.

This clonotype appeared many times. This chain links TRBV28 with TRBJ2-5; TRBD2 matches at 7 bases. This CDR3 comprises 15 residues. Trimming at V came to 7 bases and at J to 1 base, leaving 9 bases not matched to a gene. In germline, CDR1 is MDHEN, CDR2 SYDVKM. CDR3 sequence (DNA): TGTGCCAGCATTGTAGCGGGTAATACCCAAGAGACCCAGTACTTC. It yields the protein CASIVAGNTQETQYF.

The chain employs TRBV5-1 and TRBJ1-1; perhaps TRBD1 as D (6 bases). The germline V and J ends were trimmed by 0 bases and 14 bases, with 11 bases remaining between them. The CDR3 has 11 residues. The germline V gene has CDR1 SGHRS and CDR2 YFSETQ. In DNA form, the CDR3 reads TGCGCCAGCAGCTTGGGACAGGAAATGTTCTTT. As protein: CASSLGQEMFF.

Many counts were recorded for this clonotype. The chain couples TRBV14 to TRBJ2-7; 14 positions match TRBD2. The length of the CDR3 is 20 residues. The V gene end was trimmed by 0 bases and the J gene end by 0 bases; junction bases not matched to a gene: 10. Germline CDR1 SGHDN, CDR2 FVKESK. CDR3 DNA: TGTGCCAGCAGCCAAGAGCCCCCCGGACTAGCGGGAGGAAGCTCCTACGAGCAGTACTTC. Protein sequence: CASSQEPPGLAGGSSYEQYF.

This clonotype came up many times. V gene TRBV20-1 combines with J gene TRBJ2-5, with TRBD1 as a possible D gene (6 bases). CDR3 length: 15 residues. Trimming removed 5 bases at V and 5 bases at J, with 21 bases between. Germline assignment: CDR1 DFQATT and CDR2 SNEGSKA (reference sequence). The CDR3 bases are TGCAGTGCTCCTAGGAAGGGGGTCGGTTGGGAGACCCAGTACTTC. Translating it yields CSAPRKGVGWETQYF.

The table lists this clonotype with many counts. The CDR3 region is CASSFSTGGTEAFF. CDR3 nucleotides: TGTGCCAGCAGTTTCTCCACCGGGGGCACTGAAGCTTTCTTT. The chain joins TRBV12-3 or TRBV12-4 to TRBJ1-1, with a tentative D call TRBD1 (5 bases). V lost 3 bases and J lost 4, with 12 bases in between. The CDR3 sequence is 14 residues long.

This clonotype has ten or more counts. The J gene is TRBJ2-7, the V gene TRBV6-2 or TRBV6-3, with a weak D call TRBD1 (5 bases). CDR3 length equals 14 residues. Germline V CDR1 and CDR2: MNHEY, SVGEGT. V was cut by 3 bases and J by 7 bases, with 16 bases left in between. CDR3 sequence: CASSYSGQMGEQYF. In DNA form, the CDR3 reads TGTGCCAGCAGTTATTCCGGACAAATGGGGGAGCAGTACTTC.

This clonotype was recorded many times. The chain employs TRBV12-3 or TRBV12-4 and TRBJ2-5, with D possibly matching TRBD2 (6 bases). V dropped 5 bases and J dropped 0 bases, with 13 bases sitting between them. This CDR3 has 15 amino acids. The CDR3 sequence: CASSRTRGYQETQYF. The CDR3 DNA reads as TGTGCCAGCAGTCGGACTCGGGGGTACCAAGAGACCCAGTACTTC.

The genes are TRBV12-3 or TRBV12-4 and TRBJ1-3; possibly TRBD1 for D (6 bases). CDR3 length equals 14 residues. V was cut by 6 bases and J by 0 bases, with 9 bases left in between. The CDR3 here is CASSQGHSGNTIYF. The CDR3 DNA reads as TGTGCCAGCAGCCAGGGGCACTCTGGAAACACCATATATTTT.

The chain links TRBV6-2 or TRBV6-3 to TRBJ1-5; 8 bases agree with TRBD1. V shed 5 bases, J shed 6 bases, and the junction held 6 bases outside the gene matches. Germline V gives CDR1 MNHEY, CDR2 SVGEGT. The CDR3 contains 14 residues. The DNA of the CDR3 is TGTGCCAGCAGTAAGACAGGGGTTCGTCAGCCCCAGCATTTT. Its translation is CASSKTGVRQPQHF.

The CDR3 DNA reads as TGTGCCAGCAGTCGAGGGGGAGATGCCCCATACGAGCAGTACTTC. Its translation: CASSRGGDAPYEQYF. The chain couples TRBV12-3 or TRBV12-4 to TRBJ2-7; tentative D call: TRBD1 (6 bases). This CDR3 spans 15 amino acids. V was clipped by 5 bases and J by 4 bases, with 18 bases between them.

The J gene is TRBJ2-5, the V gene TRBV5-1; TRBD1 aligns across 12 bases. CDR1 is SGHRS, CDR2 YFSETQ, per germline. The CDR3 is 15 amino acids. V lost 3 bases and J lost 3; bases outside the gene matches: 3. The CDR3 DNA is TGCGCCAGCAGCTGGGGACAGGGGGCGAAAGAGACCCAGTACTTC. Residues: CASSWGQGAKETQYF.

Ten or more counts support this clonotype. The chain employs TRBV4-1 and TRBJ1-1, with D uncertain. V lost 0 bases and J lost 5, with 13 bases in between. CDR3 length: 15 amino acids. Germline assignment: CDR1 MGHRA and CDR2 YSYEKL. The CDR3 loop reads CASSQDGRSWTEAFF. For the CDR3, the DNA is TGCGCCAGCAGCCAAGACGGCAGGTCATGGACTGAAGCTTTCTTT.

This sequence joins TRBV4-1 and TRBJ2-5; TRBD2 agrees at 10 bases. The V gene end was trimmed by 4 bases and the J gene end by 3 bases; junction bases not matched to a gene: 5. Germline V lookup: CDR1 MGHRA, CDR2 YSYEKL. The CDR3 is 15 amino acids. CDR3 coding DNA: TGCGCCAGCAGCCCTTATCTAGCGGGAGAAGAGACCCAGTACTTC. Translation: CASSPYLAGEETQYF.

The V and J genes are TRBV12-3 or TRBV12-4 and TRBJ2-7, with a tentative D call TRBD1 (6 bases). Trimming pared 2 bases from V and 4 bases from J, leaving 9 bases between. The CDR3 runs to 13 residues. Written as DNA, the CDR3 is TGTGCCAGCAGTTTAACGGACAGATACGAGCAGTACTTC. Its protein product is CASSLTDRYEQYF.

At least ten counts were recorded for this clonotype. The CDR3 DNA follows: TGTGCCAGCAGCCTGACAGGGGCCACTGGAAACACCATATATTTT. This encodes CASSLTGATGNTIYF. V is TRBV4-2 and J is TRBJ1-3; 8 bases line up with TRBD1. Germline V lookup: CDR1 LGHNA, CDR2 YNFKEQ. The CDR3 is 15 amino acids. The J segment lost 2 bases and the V segment lost 4 bases, leaving 4 bases of the junction unmatched.

This chain joins TRBV6-1 and TRBJ1-5; TRBD1 is a possible D gene (6 bases). Germline V lookup: CDR1 MNHNS, CDR2 SASEGT. This CDR3 region has 12 residues. The V and J ends lost 6 bases and 7 bases respectively, with 10 bases between them. The CDR3 region has the DNA TGTGCCAGCAGACAGGGTGGCCAGCCCCAGCATTTT. Translating gives CASRQGGQPQHF.

This clonotype was detected ten times or more. V gene TRBV9 combines with J gene TRBJ2-7; D ambiguous. V lost 4 bases and J 3 bases, leaving 17 bases between the germline ends. This CDR3 has 15 amino acids. The V gene's germline CDR1 is SGDLS and CDR2 YYNGEE. CDR3 residues: CASSPGSQKDYEQYF. CDR3 DNA sequence: TGTGCCAGCAGCCCAGGCTCTCAGAAAGACTACGAGCAGTACTTC.

This clonotype was picked up many times. This chain connects TRBV2 to TRBJ2-7, with TRBD1 matching 9 bases. V dropped 9 bases and J dropped 5; count of bases not matched to a gene: 11. In germline, CDR1 is SNHLY, CDR2 FYNNEI. This CDR3 has 14 residues. The CDR3 DNA reads as TGTGCCAGTCCTCCGAGACAGGGGGTGCACGAGCAGTACTTC. Its translation is CASPPRQGVHEQYF.

A few counts support this clonotype. The rearrangement joins TRBV20-1 to TRBJ1-5; D uncertain. Germline CDR1 is DFQATT and CDR2 is SNEGSKA (reference sequence). Deletions cut 5 bases from V and 1 base from J, with 12 bases between. The CDR3 totals 14 residues. The DNA of the CDR3 is TGCAGTGCTCCTCCCATGACGAGCAATCAGCCCCAGCATTTT. Residues: CSAPPMTSNQPQHF.

This clonotype was recorded at least ten times. The chain links TRBV10-2 to TRBJ1-2; no reliable D call. V was pared by 6 bases and J by 1 base, with 3 bases between. CDR1 is WSHSY, CDR2 SAAADI, per germline. CDR3 length: 11 residues. CDR3 region: CASRINYGYTF. CDR3 bases: TGCGCCAGCAGAATTAACTATGGCTACACCTTC.

Ten or more counts support this clonotype. V is TRBV29-1 and J is TRBJ1-2, with 12 nucleotides matching TRBD1. J gave up 8 bases and V 2 bases, and 6 bases lay outside the gene matches. This CDR3 region has 14 residues. In germline, CDR1 is SQVTM, CDR2 ANQGSEA. CDR3: CSVELGQGAMGYTF. CDR3 bases: TGCAGCGTTGAATTGGGACAGGGGGCCATGGGCTACACCTTC. The full variable domain, with the rest looked up from reference TRBV29-1 and TRBJ1-2, is SAVISQKPSRDICQRGTSLTIQCQVDSQVTMMFWYRQQPGQSLTLIATANQGSEATYESGFVIDKFPISRPNLTFSTLTVSNMSPEDSSIYLCSVELGQGAMGYTFGSGTRLTVV.

This clonotype was seen ten or more times. The J gene is TRBJ2-5, the V gene TRBV7-2; D is unresolved. The V gene's germline CDR1 is SGHTA and CDR2 FQGNSA. Trimming left V 1 base short and J 3 bases short, with 6 bases between. CDR3 length equals 13 residues. CDR3 sequence: CASSLVQEETQYF. The CDR3 DNA follows: TGTGCCAGCAGCTTAGTCCAAGAAGAGACCCAGTACTTC.

This clonotype was seen many times. CDR3 sequence: CASSQDRMGVGYGYTF. The DNA of the CDR3 is TGCGCCAGCAGCCAAGATCGGATGGGGGTGGGCTATGGCTACACCTTC. The chain combines TRBV4-1 with TRBJ1-2, with D tentatively TRBD1 (5 bases). Trimming took 0 bases from V and 4 from J, leaving 15 bases between them. This CDR3 comprises 16 residues. Germline CDR1 is MGHRA and CDR2 is YSYEKL.